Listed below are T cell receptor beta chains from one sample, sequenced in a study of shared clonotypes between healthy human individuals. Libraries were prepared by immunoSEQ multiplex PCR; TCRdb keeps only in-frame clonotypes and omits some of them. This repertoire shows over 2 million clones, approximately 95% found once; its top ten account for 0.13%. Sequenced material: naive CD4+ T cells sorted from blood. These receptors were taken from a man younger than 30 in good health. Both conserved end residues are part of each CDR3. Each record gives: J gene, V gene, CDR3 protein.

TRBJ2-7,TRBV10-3,CAISGQGGEQYF
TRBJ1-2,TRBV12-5,CASGLNVAGSYGYTF
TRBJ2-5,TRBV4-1,CASSQAGARRETQYF
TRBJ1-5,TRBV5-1,CASSPTGADQPQHF
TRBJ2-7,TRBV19,CASTSGRAWYEQYF
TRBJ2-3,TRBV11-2,CASSLTVGLTDTQYF
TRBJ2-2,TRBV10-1,CASRGVTGELFF
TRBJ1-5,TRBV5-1,CASSLEGRQPQHF
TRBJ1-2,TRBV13,CASSRGDRSYGYTF
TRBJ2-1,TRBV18,CASSPKSASGGQAKYNEQFF
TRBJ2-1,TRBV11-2,CASSTLAGTSGTTYNEQFF
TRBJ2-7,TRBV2,CASSLNYFSYEQYF
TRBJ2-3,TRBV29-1,CSVAAPTDTQYF
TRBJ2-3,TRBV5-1,CASSLVGSGGPRTDTQYF
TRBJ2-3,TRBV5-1,CASSLGTSGRRADTQYF
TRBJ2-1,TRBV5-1,CASRTGGETNEQFF
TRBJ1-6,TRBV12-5,CASGLVQSPLHF
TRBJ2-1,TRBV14,CASSPRWREANEQFF
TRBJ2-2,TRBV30,CAWRSSARSNTGELFF
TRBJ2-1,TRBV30,CAWSRDGGTYNEQFF
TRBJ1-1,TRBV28,CASSLRMMNTEAFF
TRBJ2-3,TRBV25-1,CASSERGTSGRTDTQYF
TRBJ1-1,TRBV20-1,CSGQEETEAFF
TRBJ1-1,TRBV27,CASHPRRSTEAFF
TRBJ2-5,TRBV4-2,CASSRNMGQGAGETQYF
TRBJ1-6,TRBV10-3,CAISEAELGNSPLHF
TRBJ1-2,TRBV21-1,CASSKVEGTGGDGYTF
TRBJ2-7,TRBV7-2,CASSGRGGPLSYEQYF
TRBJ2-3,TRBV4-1,CASSQGRGSTDTQYF
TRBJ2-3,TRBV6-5,CASSYSRDRSDTQYF
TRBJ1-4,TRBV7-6,CASSLGENEKLFF
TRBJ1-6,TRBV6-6,CASSQTGFSPLHF
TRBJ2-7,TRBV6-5,CASSYAGRGASYEQYF
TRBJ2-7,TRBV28,CASRDHSGTHEQYF
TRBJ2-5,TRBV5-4,CASSVGLAGGPETQYF
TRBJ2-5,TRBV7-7,CASSLYERGAGKTQYF
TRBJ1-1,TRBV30,CAWTLLEMNTEAFF
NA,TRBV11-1,CASSLGRRQTYEQYF
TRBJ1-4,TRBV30,CAWSVPTWEEKLFF
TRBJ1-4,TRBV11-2,CASSTRTGINEKLFF
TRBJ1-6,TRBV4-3,CASSQSTDRRNSPLHF
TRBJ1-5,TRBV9,CASSVDTGDQPQHF
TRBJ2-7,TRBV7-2,CASSSGQGTPGEQYF
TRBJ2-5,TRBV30,CAWIAGGGRETQYF
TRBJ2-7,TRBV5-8,CASRSAPGDEQYF
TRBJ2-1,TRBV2,CASSGRRNNEQFF
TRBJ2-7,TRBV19,CASSIAGTGGDEQYF